Ten or more counts support the clone carrying this T cell receptor (beta chain). Patients aged 18 to 65 had newly diagnosed hyperthyroidism that had lasted under 2 months. Fresh peripheral blood, 10 ml, was the source of the PBMCs. Template material for amplifying TCR beta CDR3 regions consisted of RNA transcripts. The study used the HTBI primer set for a first-round RT-PCR of the TCR CDR3. TCRdb itself ran the multiplex PCR reads through MiXCR, one entry per CDR3 protein. The table records roughly 700,000 distinct CDR3 sequences, approximately 36% of them present only once. Trimming took off 5 bases at V and 2 bases at J, with 10 bases between the two ends. The CDR3 covers 14 residues. Per the germline V gene, CDR1 is SGHTA and CDR2 is FQGNSA. The data belong to a study of T cells in Graves' hyperthyroidism and ophthalmopathy.

Sequencing was carried out using blood. This receptor was taken from a woman in her 40s with Graves' hyperthyroidism. This rearrangement joins TRBV7-2 to TRBJ1-3; the D is unclear. The CDR3 loop is CASSPTMAGNTIYF. The CDR3 coding sequence is TGTGCCAGCAGCCCTACGATGGCTGGAAACACCATATATTTT.